This T cell receptor (beta chain) was identified during a study of blood T cells in healthy people across ages. Using a J-beta primer mix together with a sample-barcoded 5' primer, a second PCR was run for roughly 6 to 12 cycles. TCRdb analysed the 5' RACE reads with MiXCR anew, one entry per CDR3 protein. Of about 940,000 distinct CDR3 sequences in the sample, about 48% were seen once. Unmatched junction bases numbered 10, after V lost 4 bases and J lost 2 bases. CDR1 and CDR2 from the germline V gene are LGHDT and YNNKEL (reference sequence). The CDR3 has 16 residues. Sequenced sample: blood. The chain combines TRBV3-1 with TRBJ1-2; 7 bases line up with TRBD1. The TCR comes from a man aged 30 to 39 in good health. The chain's CDR3 is CASSLRGQALNYGYTF. The CDR3, as DNA: TGTGCCAGCAGCCTAAGAGGACAGGCCCTCAACTATGGCTACACCTTC.